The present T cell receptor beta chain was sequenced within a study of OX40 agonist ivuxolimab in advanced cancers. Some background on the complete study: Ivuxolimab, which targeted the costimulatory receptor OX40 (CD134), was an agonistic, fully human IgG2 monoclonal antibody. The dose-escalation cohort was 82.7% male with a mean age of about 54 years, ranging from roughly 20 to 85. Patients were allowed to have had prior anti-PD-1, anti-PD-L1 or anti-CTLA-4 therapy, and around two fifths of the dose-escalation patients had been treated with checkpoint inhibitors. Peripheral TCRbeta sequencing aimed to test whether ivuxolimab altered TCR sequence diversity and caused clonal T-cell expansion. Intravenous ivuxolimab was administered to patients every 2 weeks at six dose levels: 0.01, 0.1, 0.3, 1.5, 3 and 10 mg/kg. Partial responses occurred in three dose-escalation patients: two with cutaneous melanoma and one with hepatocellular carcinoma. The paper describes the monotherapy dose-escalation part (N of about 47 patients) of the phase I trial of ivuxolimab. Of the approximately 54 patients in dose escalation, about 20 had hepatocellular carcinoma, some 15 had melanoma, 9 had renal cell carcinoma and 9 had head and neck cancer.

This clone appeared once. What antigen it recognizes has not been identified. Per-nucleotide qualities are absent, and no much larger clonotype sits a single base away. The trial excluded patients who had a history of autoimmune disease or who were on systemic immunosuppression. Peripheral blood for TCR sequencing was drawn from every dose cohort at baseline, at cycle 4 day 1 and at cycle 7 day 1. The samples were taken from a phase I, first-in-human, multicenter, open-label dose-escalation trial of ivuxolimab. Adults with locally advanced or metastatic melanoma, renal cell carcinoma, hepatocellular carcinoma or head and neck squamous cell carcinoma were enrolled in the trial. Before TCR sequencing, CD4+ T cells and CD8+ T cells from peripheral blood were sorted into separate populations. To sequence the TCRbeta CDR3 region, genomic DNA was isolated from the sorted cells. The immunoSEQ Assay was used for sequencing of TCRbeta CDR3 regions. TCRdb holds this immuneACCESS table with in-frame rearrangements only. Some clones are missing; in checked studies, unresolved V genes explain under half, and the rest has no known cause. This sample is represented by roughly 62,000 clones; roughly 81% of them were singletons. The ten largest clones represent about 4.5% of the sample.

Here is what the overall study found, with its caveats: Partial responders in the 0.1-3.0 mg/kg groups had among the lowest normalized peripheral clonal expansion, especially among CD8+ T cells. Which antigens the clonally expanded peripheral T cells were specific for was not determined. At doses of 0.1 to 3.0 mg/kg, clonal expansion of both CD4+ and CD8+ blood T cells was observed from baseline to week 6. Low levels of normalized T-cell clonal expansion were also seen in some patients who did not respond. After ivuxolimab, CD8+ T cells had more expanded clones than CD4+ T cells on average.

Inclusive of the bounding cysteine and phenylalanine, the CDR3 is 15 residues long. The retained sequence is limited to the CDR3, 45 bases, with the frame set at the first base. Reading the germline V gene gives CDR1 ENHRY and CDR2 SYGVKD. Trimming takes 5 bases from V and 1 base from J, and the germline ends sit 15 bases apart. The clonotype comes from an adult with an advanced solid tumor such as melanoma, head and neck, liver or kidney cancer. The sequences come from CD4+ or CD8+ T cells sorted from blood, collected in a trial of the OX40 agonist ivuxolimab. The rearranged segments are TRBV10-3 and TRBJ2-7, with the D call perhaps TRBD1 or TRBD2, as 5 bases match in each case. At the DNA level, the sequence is TGTGCCATCAGTCCCGAGGTGGGGGAATCCTACGAGCAGTACTTC. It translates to CAISPEVGESYEQYF.